This record looks at one T cell receptor (beta chain) sequence and its context. The antigen remains unidentified. This record comes from a study of shared clonotypes between healthy human individuals. Authors' methods: From ImmunoSEQ came sequences covering only the junction and carrying no quality scores, so filtering differed. Sequenced by immunoSEQ multiplex PCR; TCRdb stores in-frame clones only, minus some. The V and J calls and the clone size are those of that table, but D and trimming were determined from the DNA. The data show some 2,500,000 clones, 85% to 95% seen once. V was cut by 3 bases and J by 5 bases, with 10 bases left in between. CDR3 length: 14 amino acids. Looked up from germline, CDR1 is MDHEN and CDR2 is SYDVKM. General study points: Enrolling few donors narrowed the genetic and exposure-history diversity that was represented. All-four-donor shared clonotypes had higher generation probabilities than non-shared clonotypes did.

Sequencing was carried out using naive CD4+ T cells from PBMCs. The subset here: CD45RA+ positively selected. The genes are TRBV28 and TRBJ2-2, with D possibly TRBD1 on 5 matching bases. This clonotype was obtained from a man younger than 30 in good health. Some clones in this sample may be carry-over from other donors' samples. CDR3 in amino acids: CASSLPGWTGELFF. As DNA, the CDR3 is TGTGCCAGCAGTTTGCCAGGGTGGACCGGGGAGCTGTTTTTT.